The present entry profiles one T cell receptor beta chain with its context. Its antigen is as yet unknown. This entry is derived from a study of early T cells in non-severe SARS-CoV-2 infection. About the research overall: Unpaired chains resulted from sequencing bulk RNA of unsorted whole blood.

V was pared by 6 bases and J by 2 bases, with 4 bases between. Germline values: CDR1 SGHTA, CDR2 FQGNSA. The CDR3 totals 12 residues. Attachment of unique molecular identifiers was made to individual cDNA molecules. TCRdb re-called the 5' RACE reads with MiXCR, one entry per CDR3 protein. The table records some 56,000 distinct CDR3 sequences, about 15% of them present only once. Whole-study results and caveats: VDJdb matching favored anti-spike CD8 responses, missing private and CD4 specificities.

Specimen: whole blood, collected at baseline. This chain uses TRBV7-2 with TRBJ2-2; no reliable D call. This TCR was sampled from an adult who was a healthcare worker with PCR-confirmed SARS-CoV-2 infection or an uninfected control (not recorded which). CDR3 protein: CASSDNTGELFF. As DNA, the CDR3 is TGTGCCAGCAGTGATAACACCGGGGAGCTGTTTTTT.